The text below deals with one T cell receptor (beta chain). Its antigen remains unidentified. This sample was taken from a study of OX40 agonist ivuxolimab in advanced cancers. Study-level background: Patients were given ivuxolimab, an antibody that agonizes OX40 (CD134). The patients received ivuxolimab by intravenous route every 2 weeks at 0.01 to 10 mg/kg. Hepatocellular carcinoma, melanoma, renal cell or head and neck cancer affected the dose-escalation patients.

There are 13 residues in the CDR3. V was cut by 5 bases and J by 4 bases, with 10 bases left in between. Germline-derived CDR1 and CDR2 are SGHNT and YYREEE (reference sequence). Measured with immunoSEQ multiplex PCR; TCRdb has only the in-frame clones, and not every one. The repertoire holds about 74,000 clones, 80% to 85% seen once, with 2.1% in the top ten. General observations from the study: Clonal expansion from baseline to week 6 occurred in both CD4+ and CD8+ T cells.

Source: CD4+ or CD8+ T cells sorted from blood, taken in a trial of the OX40 agonist ivuxolimab. This TCR came from an adult with an advanced solid tumor such as melanoma, head and neck, liver or kidney cancer. The rearrangement uses TRBV5-4 and TRBJ1-3; no reliable D call. CDR3: CASRKLEGNTIYF. The CDR3 region has the DNA TGTGCCAGCAGAAAGCTGGAAGGAAACACCATATATTTT.